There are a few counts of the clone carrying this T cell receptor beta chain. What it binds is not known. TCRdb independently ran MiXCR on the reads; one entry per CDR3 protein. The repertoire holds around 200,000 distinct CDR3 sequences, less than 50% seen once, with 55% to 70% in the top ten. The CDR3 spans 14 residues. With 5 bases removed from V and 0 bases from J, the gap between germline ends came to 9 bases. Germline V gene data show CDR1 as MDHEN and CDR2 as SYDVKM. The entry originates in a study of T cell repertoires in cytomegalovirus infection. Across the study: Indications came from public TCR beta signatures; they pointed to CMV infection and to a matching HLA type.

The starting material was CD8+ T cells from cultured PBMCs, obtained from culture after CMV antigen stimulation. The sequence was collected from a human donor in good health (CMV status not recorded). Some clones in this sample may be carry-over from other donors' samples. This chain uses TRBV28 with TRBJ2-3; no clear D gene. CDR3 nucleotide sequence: TGTGCCAGCAGTAGCACCTCTAGCACAGATACGCAGTATTTT. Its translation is CASSSTSSTDTQYF. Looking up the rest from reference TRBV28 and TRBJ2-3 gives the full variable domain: DVKVTQSSRYLVKRTGEKVFLECVQDMDHENMFWYRQDPGLGLRLIYFSYDVKMKEKGDIPEGYSVSREKKERFSLILESASTNQTSMYLCASSSTSSTDTQYFGPGTRLTVL.